One TCR beta chain is described in this entry. The antigen remains undetermined. The data derive from a study of cytomegalovirus exposure and HLA in healthy donors. Study-wide findings and caveats: In vitro checks showed that a few CMV-associated chains really do target CMV antigens. Reported performance of the classifier showed diagnosis of cytomegalovirus status with high specificity and sensitivity. The study put 150 to 200 TCR beta chains on its list as cytomegalovirus-associated. Despite most TCR sequences being rare, some public TCRs occurred in many donors.

Germline CDR1 reads WSHSY; CDR2 reads SAAADI. The V gene lost 5 bases and the J gene lost 5 bases, with 8 bases spanning the gap. CDR3 length equals 12 residues. Generated by immunoSEQ multiplex PCR, the TCRdb table keeps only in-frame clones and is missing some. The table shows hundreds of thousands of clones, with roughly 88% occurring only once. The J gene is TRBJ2-3, the V gene TRBV10-2; no firm D call. Sequenced sample: PBMCs. The TCR comes from a woman between 18 and 29 years old in good health and CMV-seronegative. The CDR3 coding sequence is TGCGCCAGCAGTTCTCCCGGAGATACGCAGTATTTT. Its translation: CASSSPGDTQYF.